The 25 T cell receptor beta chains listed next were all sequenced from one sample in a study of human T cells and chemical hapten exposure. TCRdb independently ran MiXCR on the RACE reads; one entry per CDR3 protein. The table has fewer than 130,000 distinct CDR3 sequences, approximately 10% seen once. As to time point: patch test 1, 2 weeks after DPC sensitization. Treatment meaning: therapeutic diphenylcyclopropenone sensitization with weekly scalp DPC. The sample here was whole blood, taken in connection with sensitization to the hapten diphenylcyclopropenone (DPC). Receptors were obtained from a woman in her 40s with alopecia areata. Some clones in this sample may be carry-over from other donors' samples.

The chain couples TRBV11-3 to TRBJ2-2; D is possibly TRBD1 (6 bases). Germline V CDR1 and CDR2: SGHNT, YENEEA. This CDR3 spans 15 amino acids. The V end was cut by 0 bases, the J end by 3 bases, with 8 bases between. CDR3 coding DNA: TGTGCCAGCAGCTTAGAACAGGGTCACACCGGGGAGCTGTTTTTT. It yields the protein CASSLEQGHTGELFF.

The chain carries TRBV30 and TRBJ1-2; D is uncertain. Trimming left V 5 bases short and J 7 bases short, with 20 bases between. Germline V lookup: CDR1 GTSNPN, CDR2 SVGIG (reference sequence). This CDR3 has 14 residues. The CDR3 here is CAWESTRRGLGYTF. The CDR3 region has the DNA TGTGCCTGGGAGTCCACCAGGAGAGGCCTTGGCTACACCTTC. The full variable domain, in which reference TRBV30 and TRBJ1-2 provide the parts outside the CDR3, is SQTIHQWPATLVQPVGSPLSLECTVEGTSNPNLYWYRQAAGRGLQLLFYSVGIGQISSEVPQNLSASRPQDRQFILSSKKLLLSDSGFYLCAWESTRRGLGYTFGSGTRLTVV.

The CDR3: CASSQEGGASYNEQFF. The CDR3 bases are TGTGCCAGCAGCCAAGAAGGCGGGGCCTCCTACAATGAGCAGTTCTTC. The chain links TRBV4-2 to TRBJ2-1, with D possibly being TRBD2 (6 bases). The germline V and J ends were trimmed by 0 bases and 0 bases, with 9 bases remaining between them. Germline CDR1 and CDR2: LGHNA and YNFKEQ. The CDR3 spans 16 residues.

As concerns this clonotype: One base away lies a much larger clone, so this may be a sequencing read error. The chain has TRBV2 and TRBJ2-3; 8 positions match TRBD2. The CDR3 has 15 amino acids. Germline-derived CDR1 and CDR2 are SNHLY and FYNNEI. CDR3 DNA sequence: TGTGTCAGCCCGGGAGCAGCGGGAGGCACAGATACGCAGTATTTT. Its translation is CVSPGAAGGTDTQYF.

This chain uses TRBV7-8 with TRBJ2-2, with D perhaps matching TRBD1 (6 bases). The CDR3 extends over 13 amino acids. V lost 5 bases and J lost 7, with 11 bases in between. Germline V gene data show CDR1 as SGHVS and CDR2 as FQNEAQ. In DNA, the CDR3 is TGTGCCAGCAGCCCCGGGACACACGGGGAGCTGTTTTTT. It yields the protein CASSPGTHGELFF.

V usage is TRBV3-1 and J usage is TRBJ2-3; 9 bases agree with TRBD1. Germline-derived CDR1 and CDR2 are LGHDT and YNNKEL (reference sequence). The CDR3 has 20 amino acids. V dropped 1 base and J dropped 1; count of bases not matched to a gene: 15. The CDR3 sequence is CASSQGLKRERDRGTDTQYF. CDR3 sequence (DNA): TGTGCCAGCAGCCAAGGGTTGAAGAGAGAGCGGGACAGGGGCACAGATACGCAGTATTTT.

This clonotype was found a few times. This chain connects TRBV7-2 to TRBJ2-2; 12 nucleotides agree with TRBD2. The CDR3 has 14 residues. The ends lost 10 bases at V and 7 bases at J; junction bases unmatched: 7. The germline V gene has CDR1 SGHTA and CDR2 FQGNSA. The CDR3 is CATSTSGGLGELFF. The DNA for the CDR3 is TGTGCCACCTCGACTAGCGGGGGACTCGGGGAGCTGTTTTTT.

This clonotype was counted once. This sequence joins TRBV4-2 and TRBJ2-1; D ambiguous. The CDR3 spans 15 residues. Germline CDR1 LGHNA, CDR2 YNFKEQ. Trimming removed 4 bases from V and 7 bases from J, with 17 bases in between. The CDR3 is CASSPQSPTGNEQFF. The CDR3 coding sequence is TGTGCCAGCAGCCCTCAGAGTCCCACTGGGAATGAGCAGTTCTTC.

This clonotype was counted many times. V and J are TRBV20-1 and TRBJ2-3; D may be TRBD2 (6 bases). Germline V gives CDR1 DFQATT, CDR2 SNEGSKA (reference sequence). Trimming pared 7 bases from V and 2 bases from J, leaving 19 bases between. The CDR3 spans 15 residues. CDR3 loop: CSGTAGSFLTDTQYF. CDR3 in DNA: TGCAGTGGAACGGCCGGGAGTTTCCTCACAGATACGCAGTATTTT.

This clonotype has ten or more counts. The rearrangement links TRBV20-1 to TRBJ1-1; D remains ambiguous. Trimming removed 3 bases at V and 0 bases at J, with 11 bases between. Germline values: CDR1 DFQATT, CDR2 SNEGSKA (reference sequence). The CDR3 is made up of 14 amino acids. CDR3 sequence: CSARVPGLNTEAFF. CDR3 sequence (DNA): TGCAGTGCTAGGGTTCCGGGATTGAACACTGAAGCTTTCTTT.

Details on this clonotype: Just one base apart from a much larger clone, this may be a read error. In DNA form, the CDR3 reads TGTGCCAGCAGTTACACTGCTGGGACCAACGTCCTGACTTTC. Its translation is CASSYTAGTNVLTF. The J gene is TRBJ2-6, the V gene TRBV6-2 or TRBV6-3; D unresolved. Germline lookup yields CDR1 MNHEY and CDR2 SVGEGT. This CDR3 region has 14 residues.

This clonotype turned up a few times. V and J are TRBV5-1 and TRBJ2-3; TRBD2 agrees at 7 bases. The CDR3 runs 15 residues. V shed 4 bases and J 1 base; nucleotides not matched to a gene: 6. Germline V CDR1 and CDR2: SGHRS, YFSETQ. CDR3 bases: TGCGCCAGCAGCAGTAGTCGGGAGGGCACAGATACGCAGTATTTT. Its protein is CASSSSREGTDTQYF.

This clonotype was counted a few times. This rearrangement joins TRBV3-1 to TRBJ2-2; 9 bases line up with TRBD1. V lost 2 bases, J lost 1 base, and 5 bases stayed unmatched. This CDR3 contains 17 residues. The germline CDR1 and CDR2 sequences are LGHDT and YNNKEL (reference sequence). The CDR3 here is CASSQRDRVLNTGELFF. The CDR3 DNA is TGTGCCAGCAGCCAAAGGGACAGGGTCCTGAACACCGGGGAGCTGTTTTTT.

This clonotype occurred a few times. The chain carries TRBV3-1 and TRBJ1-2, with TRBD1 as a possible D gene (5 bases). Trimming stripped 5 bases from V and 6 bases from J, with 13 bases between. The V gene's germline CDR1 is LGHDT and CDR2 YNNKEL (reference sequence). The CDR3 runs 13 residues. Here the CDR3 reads CASSLMRGNGYTF. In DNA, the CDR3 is TGTGCCAGCAGCTTAATGCGGGGGAATGGCTACACCTTC.

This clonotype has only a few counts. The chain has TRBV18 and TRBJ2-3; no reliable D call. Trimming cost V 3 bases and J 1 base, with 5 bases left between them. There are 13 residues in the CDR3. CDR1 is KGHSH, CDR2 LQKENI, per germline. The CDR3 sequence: CASSPKGTDTQYF. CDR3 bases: TGTGCCAGCTCACCCAAGGGCACAGATACGCAGTATTTT.

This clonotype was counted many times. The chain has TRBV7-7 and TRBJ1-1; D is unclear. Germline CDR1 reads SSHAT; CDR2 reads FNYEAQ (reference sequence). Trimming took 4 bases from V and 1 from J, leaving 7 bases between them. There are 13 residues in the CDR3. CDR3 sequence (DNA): TGTGCCAGCAGCTACTCCAAGAACACTGAAGCTTTCTTT. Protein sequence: CASSYSKNTEAFF.

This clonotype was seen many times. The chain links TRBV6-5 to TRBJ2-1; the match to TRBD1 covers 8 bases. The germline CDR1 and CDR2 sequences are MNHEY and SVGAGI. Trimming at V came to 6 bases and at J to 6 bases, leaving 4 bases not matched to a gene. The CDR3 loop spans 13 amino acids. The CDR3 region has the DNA TGTGCCAGCAGCCTCGACAGGGGCAATGAGCAGTTCTTC. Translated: CASSLDRGNEQFF.

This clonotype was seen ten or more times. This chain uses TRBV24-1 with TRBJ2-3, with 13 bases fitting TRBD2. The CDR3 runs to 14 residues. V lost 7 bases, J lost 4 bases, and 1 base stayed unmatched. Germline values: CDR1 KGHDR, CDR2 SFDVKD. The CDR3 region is CATRGLAGSDTQYF. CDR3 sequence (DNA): TGTGCCACCAGGGGACTAGCGGGATCAGATACGCAGTATTTT.

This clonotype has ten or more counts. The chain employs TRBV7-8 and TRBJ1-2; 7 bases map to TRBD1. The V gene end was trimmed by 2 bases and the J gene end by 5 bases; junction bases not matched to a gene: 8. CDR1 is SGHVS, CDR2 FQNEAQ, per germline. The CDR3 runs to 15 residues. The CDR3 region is CASSLRGQFPYGYTF. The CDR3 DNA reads TGTGCCAGCAGCTTAAGGGGACAGTTTCCTTATGGCTACACCTTC.

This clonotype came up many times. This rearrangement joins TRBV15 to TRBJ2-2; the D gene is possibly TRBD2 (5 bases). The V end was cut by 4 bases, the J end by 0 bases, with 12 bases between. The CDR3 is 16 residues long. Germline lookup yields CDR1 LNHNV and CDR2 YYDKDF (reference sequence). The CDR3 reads CATSIGGTPNTGELFF. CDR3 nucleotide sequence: TGTGCCACCAGCATAGGAGGTACTCCGAACACCGGGGAGCTGTTTTTT.

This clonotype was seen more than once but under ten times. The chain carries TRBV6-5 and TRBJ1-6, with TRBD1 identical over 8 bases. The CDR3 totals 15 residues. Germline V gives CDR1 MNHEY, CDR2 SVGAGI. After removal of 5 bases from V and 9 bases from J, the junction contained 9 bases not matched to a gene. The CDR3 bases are TGTGCCAGCAGTGGTCAGACAGGGGATTTTTCACCCCTCCACTTT. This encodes CASSGQTGDFSPLHF.

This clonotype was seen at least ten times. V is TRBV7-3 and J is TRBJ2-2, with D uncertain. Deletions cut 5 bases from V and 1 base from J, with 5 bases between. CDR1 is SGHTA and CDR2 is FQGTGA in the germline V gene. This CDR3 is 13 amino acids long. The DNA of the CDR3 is TGTGCCAGCAGCCGAGTGAACACCGGGGAGCTGTTTTTT. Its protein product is CASSRVNTGELFF.

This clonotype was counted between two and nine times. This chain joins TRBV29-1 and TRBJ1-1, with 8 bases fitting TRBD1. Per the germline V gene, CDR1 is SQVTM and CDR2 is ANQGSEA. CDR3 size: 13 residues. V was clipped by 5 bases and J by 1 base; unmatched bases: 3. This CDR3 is CSVIGQGNTEAFF. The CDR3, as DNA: TGCAGCGTTATAGGACAGGGGAACACTGAAGCTTTCTTT.

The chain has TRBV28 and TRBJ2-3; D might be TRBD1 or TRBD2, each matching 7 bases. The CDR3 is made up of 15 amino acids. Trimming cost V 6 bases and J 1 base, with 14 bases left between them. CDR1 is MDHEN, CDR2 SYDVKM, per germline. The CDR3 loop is CASSRQGGGTDTQYF. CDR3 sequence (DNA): TGTGCCAGCAGCCGACAGGGAGGGGGCACAGATACGCAGTATTTT.

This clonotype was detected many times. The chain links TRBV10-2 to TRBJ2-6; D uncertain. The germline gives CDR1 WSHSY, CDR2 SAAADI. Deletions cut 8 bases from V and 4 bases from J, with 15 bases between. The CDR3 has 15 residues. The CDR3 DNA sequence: TGCGCCAGCGGGAACACCCCCTGGGGGGCCAACGTCCTGACTTTC. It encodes CASGNTPWGANVLTF.